The source of this T cell receptor (beta chain) is a study of cytomegalovirus exposure and HLA in healthy donors. General study findings and limits: Most likely, a cluster of highly shared sequence variants arose as a sequencing artifact. CMV serostatus was the sole immune exposure information available. With high specificity and sensitivity, the classifier reportedly diagnosed cytomegalovirus status.

The CDR3 loop spans 15 amino acids. Deletions cut 7 bases from V and 3 bases from J, with 19 bases between. Germline V gene lookup returns CDR1 SEHNR and CDR2 FQNEAQ (reference sequence). PCR used 60 Vbeta primers and 13 Jbeta primers. Assay used: immunoSEQ multiplex PCR; TCRdb lists only in-frame clones, some missing. This table holds 100,000 to 150,000 clones. A word on this clone: The antigen is not known.

The sequenced material came from PBMCs. The receptor's source is a man younger than 40 in good health and CMV-seronegative. J is TRBJ2-7 and V is TRBV7-9; D call uncertain. CDR3 amino acids: CASTSDVGRNYEQYF. The DNA of the CDR3 is TGTGCCAGCACCTCAGATGTGGGCAGGAACTACGAGCAGTACTTC.